Below are 26 T cell receptor beta chains sequenced from a single sample in a study of cytomegalovirus exposure and HLA in healthy donors. Primers included in the PCR were 60 Vbeta and 13 Jbeta primers. Profiled with immunoSEQ multiplex PCR; TCRdb holds only in-frame clones, not every one. The data contain fewer than 200,000 clones, around 80% of them singletons. The specimen was PBMCs. The source is a man younger than 35 in good health and CMV-seropositive.

This chain uses TRBV6-1 with TRBJ1-4; 12 bases align to TRBD1. The germline gives CDR1 MNHNS, CDR2 SASEGT. The CDR3 is made up of 17 amino acids. J was trimmed by 6 bases and V by 4 bases; bases with no gene match: 9. CDR3 region: CASSGGGQGAGDEKLFF. Here the CDR3 DNA reads TGTGCCAGCAGTGGAGGGGGACAGGGGGCCGGGGATGAAAAACTGTTTTTT.

The V gene is TRBV5-6, the J gene TRBJ1-5; TRBD1 agrees at 10 bases. There are 16 residues in the CDR3. Germline CDR1 is SGHDT and CDR2 is YYEEEE. The junction had 8 bases not matched to a gene; V was cut back by 3 bases and J by 5 bases. DNA of the CDR3: TGTGCCAGCAGCTGGGACAGGGGAAGGGGGGATCAGCCCCAGCATTTT. This translates into CASSWDRGRGDQPQHF. The entire variable domain, with the rest obtained from reference TRBV5-6 and TRBJ1-5, is as follows: DAGVTQSPTHLIKTRGQQVTLRCSPKSGHDTVSWYQQALGQGPQFIFQYYEEEERQRGNFPDRFSGHQFPNYSSELNVNALLLGDSALYLCASSWDRGRGDQPQHFGDGTRLSIL.

The rearrangement links TRBV6-6 to TRBJ1-5; maybe TRBD1 (6 bases). CDR1 and CDR2 from the germline V gene are MNHNY and SVGAGI (reference sequence). Between the trimmed V and J ends, which lost 5 bases and 3 bases, there was a span of 11 bases. The CDR3 totals 14 residues. The CDR3 sequence is CASSPRTVNQPQHF. The CDR3 coding sequence is TGTGCCAGCAGTCCCCGGACAGTCAATCAGCCCCAGCATTTT.

This chain uses TRBV4-2 with TRBJ2-2; TRBD1 agrees at 9 bases. The CDR3 is made up of 16 amino acids. Losses at the gene ends were 0 bases for V and 7 bases for J; bases not matched to a gene: 6. Per germline, CDR1 LGHNA and CDR2 YNFKEQ. CDR3 coding DNA: TGTGCCAGCAGCCAAGACCGGGACAGGGTGTACGGGGAGCTGTTTTTT. Its protein is CASSQDRDRVYGELFF.

This clone was found once. The chain is built from TRBV6-5 and TRBJ1-1; the D gene is possibly TRBD1 (6 bases). The ends were cut back, 6 bases at V and 0 bases at J, with 11 bases in the middle. The CDR3 is 14 amino acids. The germline CDR1 and CDR2 sequences are MNHEY and SVGAGI. The CDR3 loop is CASRETGMNTEAFF. For the CDR3, the DNA is TGTGCCAGCAGAGAGACAGGAATGAACACTGAAGCTTTCTTT.

The J gene is TRBJ2-7, the V gene TRBV10-3; 8 nucleotides agree with TRBD2. The CDR3 runs to 14 residues. V dropped 0 bases and J dropped 7; count of bases not matched to a gene: 5. Germline CDR1 is ENHRY and CDR2 is SYGVKD. CDR3 residues: CAISESSGMWEQYF. DNA for the CDR3: TGTGCCATCAGTGAGTCTAGCGGGATGTGGGAGCAGTACTTC.

This sequence joins TRBV2 and TRBJ2-7; D is unclear. Germline CDR1 SNHLY, CDR2 FYNNEI. With 4 bases removed from V and 5 bases from J, the gap between germline ends came to 6 bases. The CDR3 has 11 amino acids. CDR3 amino acids: CASSVSHEQYF. In DNA form, the CDR3 reads TGTGCCAGCAGTGTATCCCACGAGCAGTACTTC. Looking up the rest from reference TRBV2 and TRBJ2-7 gives the full variable domain: EPEVTQTPSHQVTQMGQEVILRCVPISNHLYFYWYRQILGQKVEFLVSFYNNEISEKSEIFDDQFSVERPDGSNFTLKIRSTKLEDSAMYFCASSVSHEQYFGPGTRLTVT.

This chain connects TRBV30 to TRBJ1-1; 9 bases fit TRBD1. CDR1 GTSNPN and CDR2 SVGIG come from the germline V gene (reference sequence). After removal of 1 base from V and 3 bases from J, the junction contained 0 bases not matched to a gene. The CDR3 is 13 amino acids. The CDR3 protein is CAWSGDRDTEAFF. As DNA, the CDR3 is TGTGCCTGGAGTGGGGACAGGGACACTGAAGCTTTCTTT.

V is TRBV19 and J is TRBJ2-1; D is undetermined. The CDR3 spans 13 residues. Trimming removed 5 bases at V and 6 bases at J, with 11 bases between. Germline V gene data show CDR1 as LNHDA and CDR2 as SQIVND (reference sequence). DNA of the CDR3: TGTGCCAGTAGTTATCAGCGTCGCAATGAGCAGTTCTTC. Its protein product is CASSYQRRNEQFF.

This chain joins TRBV25-1 and TRBJ2-5; 7 nucleotides match TRBD1. With 6 bases clipped from V and 5 bases from J, the junction kept 6 bases outside the gene matches. The CDR3 is made up of 13 amino acids. The germline CDR1 and CDR2 sequences are MGHDK and SYGVNS. This CDR3 is CASRPGGSETQYF. CDR3 DNA sequence: TGTGCCAGCAGACCAGGGGGTTCGGAGACCCAGTACTTC.

This chain uses TRBV6-1 with TRBJ2-4; D might be TRBD2 (5 bases). Trimming pared 7 bases from V and 0 bases from J, leaving 7 bases between. This CDR3 is built from 13 residues. Germline V gene data show CDR1 as MNHNS and CDR2 as SASEGT. The CDR3 DNA sequence: TGTGCCAGCAAGGCGGGAGCCAAAAACATTCAGTACTTC. This sequence encodes CASKAGAKNIQYF.

The table lists this clone with a few counts. V usage is TRBV7-9 and J usage is TRBJ2-5; TRBD1 might be the D (5 bases). V lost 5 bases to trimming and J lost 3 bases, with 7 bases between them. The CDR3 covers 12 residues. Germline V gives CDR1 SEHNR, CDR2 FQNEAQ (reference sequence). The CDR3 sequence is CASSQGKETQYF. The CDR3 region has the DNA TGTGCCAGCAGCCAGGGAAAAGAGACCCAGTACTTC.

The chain employs TRBV30 and TRBJ2-3, with a tentative D call TRBD1 (6 bases). Germline CDR1 GTSNPN, CDR2 SVGIG (reference sequence). There are 15 residues in the CDR3. Trimming shortened V by 0 bases and J by 4 bases, and 14 bases separated the two germline ends. The CDR3 loop is CAWSVPGALPDTQYF. CDR3 DNA: TGTGCCTGGAGTGTACCAGGGGCGCTCCCAGATACGCAGTATTTT.

The gene calls are TRBV7-2 and TRBJ1-2, with 8 bases lining up with TRBD1. V lost 0 bases, J lost 4 bases, and 10 bases stayed unmatched. The germline gives CDR1 SGHTA, CDR2 FQGNSA. This CDR3 has 17 amino acids. CDR3: CASSLAVGTGHGYGYTF. The CDR3, as DNA: TGTGCCAGCAGCTTAGCTGTTGGGACAGGACATGGCTATGGCTACACCTTC.

The V gene is TRBV12-2, the J gene TRBJ2-5; TRBD2 reflects the table's D call only, with no check against the DNA. The J call is in doubt because the DNA end fits TRBJ2-7 better. TRBV12-2 is classified as a pseudogene. This CDR3 has 14 residues. The CDR3 sequence: CAGLREFLGYEQYF. The CDR3 DNA is TGTGCTGGTCTGCGGGAGTTTCTAGGCTACGAGCAGTACTTC.

V and J are TRBV9 and TRBJ2-7; D perhaps matches TRBD1 (5 bases). Deletions cut 4 bases from V and 2 bases from J, with 22 bases between. This CDR3 region has 17 residues. Germline V gene sequence: CDR1 SGDLS, CDR2 YYNGEE. CDR3 in amino acids: CASSTQPQGRLTYEQYF. CDR3 nucleotides: TGTGCCAGCAGCACTCAACCCCAGGGTAGGTTAACCTACGAGCAGTACTTC.

For this clone: The germline gene is not matched at one end of the junction; a read error may be the cause. The chain links TRBV6-1 to TRBJ1-1; D perhaps matches TRBD1 (6 bases). Germline CDR1 MNHNS, CDR2 SASEGT. CDR3 length: 14 residues. The CDR3 nucleotides read TGTGCCAGCAGTCTTATAATCCGGGACACCGAAGCTTTCTTT. Protein: CASSLIIRDTEAFF.

The rearrangement joins TRBV5-1 to TRBJ2-7; 10 nucleotides line up with TRBD1. The CDR3 is made up of 15 amino acids. Looked up from germline, CDR1 is SGHRS and CDR2 is YFSETQ. The ends lost 3 bases at V and 4 bases at J; junction bases unmatched: 7. The CDR3 protein is CASSSGTGESYEQYF. CDR3 nucleotide sequence: TGCGCCAGCAGCTCCGGGACAGGGGAATCTTACGAGCAGTACTTC.

V gene TRBV4-1 combines with J gene TRBJ2-4; the match to TRBD1 covers 8 bases. The CDR3 sequence is 15 residues long. Germline-derived CDR1 and CDR2 are MGHRA and YSYEKL. V gave up 0 bases and J gave up 7 bases; unmatched junction bases: 5. Written as DNA, the CDR3 is TGCGCCAGCAGCCAAGAGGACAGGGTGAAGAACATTCAGTACTTC. It yields the protein CASSQEDRVKNIQYF.

This clone was counted a single time. The chain has TRBV7-9 and TRBJ1-5; weak D call: TRBD1 (6 bases). From germline, CDR1 is SEHNR and CDR2 FQNEAQ (reference sequence). V was pared by 5 bases and J by 4 bases, with 6 bases between. CDR3 size: 12 residues. The CDR3 sequence: CASSDRNQPQHF. The CDR3 DNA is TGTGCCAGCAGCGACAGGAATCAGCCCCAGCATTTT.

V gene TRBV5-6 combines with J gene TRBJ1-5; no firm D call. This CDR3 has 13 residues. Germline lookup yields CDR1 SGHDT and CDR2 YYEEEE. V lost 4 bases to trimming and J lost 2 bases, with 7 bases between them. Here the CDR3 reads CASSRGRNQPQHF. CDR3 nucleotide sequence: TGTGCCAGCAGCAGAGGGCGCAATCAGCCCCAGCATTTT.

The chain is built from TRBV18 and TRBJ2-7, with D possibly matching TRBD2 (5 bases). The CDR3 spans 14 residues. The V end was cut by 6 bases, the J end by 2 bases, with 14 bases between. Germline V gives CDR1 KGHSH, CDR2 LQKENI. CDR3 sequence reads: CASSPGIRPYEQYF. The DNA for the CDR3 is TGTGCCAGCTCTCCCGGGATTAGACCCTACGAGCAGTACTTC.

V is TRBV7-8 and J is TRBJ2-5, with 7 bases identical to TRBD1. The better agreement between TRBJ2-7 and the DNA end casts doubt on the J call. The germline CDR1 and CDR2 sequences are SGHVS and FQNEAQ. CDR3 length: 16 amino acids. The CDR3 nucleotides read TGTGCCAGCAGCTTGACCCTTGGGACAGACCCATACGAGCAGTACTTC. As protein: CASSLTLGTDPYEQYF.

This chain uses TRBV4-1 with TRBJ1-4, with D possibly matching TRBD1 (5 bases). CDR3 length: 17 amino acids. V was clipped by 0 bases and J by 8 bases, with 19 bases between them. CDR1 MGHRA and CDR2 YSYEKL come from the germline V gene. This CDR3 reads CASSQDWSGPGREKLFF. The CDR3 DNA sequence: TGCGCCAGCAGCCAAGATTGGTCTGGGCCAGGGAGGGAAAAACTGTTTTTT.

This sequence joins TRBV7-2 and TRBJ1-1; D might be TRBD1 (5 bases). Germline values: CDR1 SGHTA, CDR2 FQGNSA. This CDR3 has 15 amino acids. V was cut by 2 bases and J by 1 base, with 11 bases left in between. CDR3 sequence reads: CASSLWGEANTEAFF. For the CDR3, the DNA is TGTGCCAGCAGCTTATGGGGGGAGGCGAACACTGAAGCTTTCTTT.

This clone has only a few counts. The chain links TRBV21-1 to TRBJ2-7; the table names TRBD1, a call not compared with the DNA. TRBV21-1 has pseudogene status. The CDR3 consists of 15 residues. The CDR3: CASSKPMGQGYEQYF. For the CDR3, the DNA is TGTGCCAGCAGCAAACCGATGGGACAAGGGTACGAGCAGTACTTC.